Given below is one T cell receptor beta chain in context. What it binds is unknown. PCR amplification relied on 60 Vbeta primers (plus 13 Jbeta primers). The assay was immunoSEQ multiplex PCR, and TCRdb's table has in-frame clones only and misses some. The repertoire holds approximately 150,000 clones, with 81% as singletons. These data are taken from a study of cytomegalovirus exposure and HLA in healthy donors. Study-level findings and limits: As a later analysis showed, a missense DCLRE1C variant was linked to trimming of TCR beta V- and J-genes. Sequencing had likely introduced a cluster of highly shared sequence variants as an artifact.

The germline gives CDR1 MNHNY, CDR2 SVGAGI (reference sequence). This CDR3 is 16 amino acids long. Losses at the gene ends were 2 bases for V and 2 bases for J; bases not matched to a gene: 7. Material: PBMCs. The sequence came from a middle-aged man in good health and CMV-seropositive. This chain links TRBV6-6 with TRBJ2-5, with 8 bases matching TRBD2. The chain's CDR3 is CASSYGREGRQETQYF. DNA for the CDR3: TGTGCCAGCAGTTACGGCCGGGAGGGAAGGCAAGAGACCCAGTACTTC.